This T cell receptor beta chain derives from a study of control samples from healthy donors and cancer patients. Profiled with immunoSEQ multiplex PCR; TCRdb holds only in-frame clones, not every one. This table holds 40,000 to 50,000 clones, roughly 94% found once. Trimming pared 3 bases from V and 5 bases from J, leaving 3 bases between. This CDR3 has 11 residues. The germline V gene has CDR1 PRHDT and CDR2 FYEKMQ (reference sequence). Sequencing was done on a sample of blood. V gene TRBV13 combines with J gene TRBJ2-3, with no clear D. The TCR comes from a man between 60 and 70 years old in good health. CDR3 nucleotides: TGTGCCAGCAGCTTCGTAGATACGCAGTATTTT. This gives the protein CASSFVDTQYF.